The rows below give T cell receptor beta chains drawn from one sample of a study of blood T cell repertoires in COVID-19. Sequencing was performed with immunoSEQ multiplex PCR; in TCRdb, only in-frame clones are kept and a portion is missing. The sample has about 19,000 clones, about 88% seen once. Source material: peripheral blood. Every receptor here comes from a human donor in a cohort sampled during active COVID-19. CDR3s include the opening cysteine and the closing phenylalanine or tryptophan. D genes are given only for firm matches. A clone size is listed for some rows: how often the clone was seen (once, few, many), or a class if it is expanded.

j_call v_call d_call clone_size cdr3_nt cdr3_aa
TRBJ2-5 TRBV18 - - TGTGCCAGCTCACCTCAATCGGGTGAGACCCAGTACTTC CASSPQSGETQYF
TRBJ2-3 TRBV7-3 TRBD1 - TGTGCCAGCAGCTCAACAGGGGGTACGCAGTATTTT CASSSTGGTQYF
TRBJ2-3 TRBV6-1 TRBD2 - TGTGCCAGCAGTGAAAAGGTTGATCGAGCGGGAGGGTGGGGCCGCACAGATACGCAGTATTTT CASSEKVDRAGGWGRTDTQYF
TRBJ2-5 TRBV4-1 TRBD1 - TGCGCCAGCAGCCTCCTCGGAACAGGGGGGGAGACCCAGTACTTC CASSLLGTGGETQYF
TRBJ2-5 TRBV11-2 TRBD2 - TGTGCCAGCACCCGAGACGGACTAGCGGAAGAGACCCAGTACTTC CASTRDGLAEETQYF
TRBJ2-3 TRBV28 - - TGTGCCAGCAGTCCCTCCCGTATTGGGGGGACCTCGGGAGATACGCAGTATTTT CASSPSRIGGTSGDTQYF
TRBJ2-5 TRBV6-5 TRBD2 - TGTGCCAGCAGTTACTCTGGGACCACCCCGGGGGGGACCCAGTACTTC CASSYSGTTPGGTQYF
TRBJ2-5 TRBV28 TRBD2 - TGTGCCGGAGGACTAGCGGGGGGGAGGCCCCAGTACTTC CAGGLAGGRPQYF
TRBJ2-5 TRBV28 TRBD2 - TGTGCCAGCAGTTACCCTAGCGGGGGGCCCCAAGAGACCCAGTACTTC CASSYPSGGPQETQYF
TRBJ1-4 TRBV18 TRBD1 - TGTGCCAGCTCACTTAGCCCGGGACAGGGAGCAACTAATGAAAAACTGTTTTTT CASSLSPGQGATNEKLFF
TRBJ2-7 TRBV9 TRBD2 - TGTGCCAGCAGCGTAACGGCGGGAGATTCGTACGAGCAGTACTTC CASSVTAGDSYEQYF
TRBJ2-2 TRBV5-6 - - TGTGCCAGCAGCTTGGCCGGGACTTTCCCAGCCGGGGAGCTGTTTTTT CASSLAGTFPAGELFF
TRBJ2-1 TRBV11-2 TRBD2 - TGTGCCAGCAGTCCCCGGGGGGGTAGGCAGTTCTTC CASSPRGGRQFF
TRBJ2-7 TRBV29-1 TRBD2 - TGCAGCGCCCAGCGGGAGGGATCCTACGAGCAGTACTTC CSAQREGSYEQYF
TRBJ2-7 TRBV7-9 - - TGTGCCAGCAGCTTTAACCCGGGACATTCAGCCTCCTACGAGCAGTACTTC CASSFNPGHSASYEQYF
TRBJ2-3 TRBV9 - - TGTGCCAGCAGCCCTCAAGCGCCGGGACACTGGGGTAGCACAGATACGCAGTATTTT CASSPQAPGHWGSTDTQYF
TRBJ2-6 TRBV6-1 TRBD1 - TGTGCCAGCAGTGAAGCGCCCGACAGGGGGCCTGGGGCCAACGTCCTGACTTTC CASSEAPDRGPGANVLTF
TRBJ2-3 TRBV18 TRBD2 - TGTGCCAGCTCGAGGAGCGGGGGTCTATTGGGTACGCAGTATTTT CASSRSGGLLGTQYF
TRBJ2-2 TRBV7-9 - - TGTGCCAGCAGCTCCCTTCCTGCGAACACCGGGGAGCTGTTTTTT CASSSLPANTGELFF
TRBJ2-2 TRBV19 - - TGTGCCAGTAGCCTCCCGGGACTGATGAACACCGGGGAGCTGTTTTTT CASSLPGLMNTGELFF
TRBJ1-2 TRBV28 - - TGTGCCAGCAGTTCGACAGTCTATGGCTACACCTTC CASSSTVYGYTF
TRBJ2-2 TRBV27 TRBD2 - TGTGCCAGCAGGGAAAGAGGACTAGCGGGAGATGACGGGGAGCTGTTTTTT CASRERGLAGDDGELFF
TRBJ1-4 TRBV27 TRBD1 - TGTGCCAGCAGTCTACAGGGGCGGAAACTGTTTTTT CASSLQGRKLFF
TRBJ2-5 TRBV7-3 - - TGTGCCAGCTCTTGGACAGAGACGAAGACCCAGTACTTC CASSWTETKTQYF
TRBJ2-7 TRBV30 TRBD2 - TGTGCCTGGAGTGTACTTGCGGGAGAGGGCGAGCAGTACTTC CAWSVLAGEGEQYF
TRBJ1-3 TRBV6-5 - - TGTGCCAGCAGGGCGGACAGTTACTCTGGAAACACCATATATTTT CASRADSYSGNTIYF
TRBJ1-1 TRBV30 - - TGTGCCTTCTCGGAGCTTACCACTGAAGCTTTCTTT CAFSELTTEAFF
TRBJ1-2 TRBV7-8 - - TGTGCCAGCAGCTCCACCCAACGCGGAATAAGCTCAAACTATGGCTACACCTTC CASSSTQRGISSNYGYTF
TRBJ2-1 TRBV28 - - TGTGCCAGCCCTGAGGCGGACAATGAGCAGTTCTTC CASPEADNEQFF
TRBJ2-1 TRBV24-1 TRBD1 - TGTGCCACCAGTGATTTAGGGGGACAGGATGAGCAGTTCTTC CATSDLGGQDEQFF
TRBJ2-3 TRBV11-2 TRBD2 - TGTGCCAGCAGCTTTCTAGCGGGAGCGGGCACAGATACGCAGTATTTT CASSFLAGAGTDTQYF
TRBJ1-4 TRBV28 TRBD1 - TGTGCCAGCAGTTATAGGGACAGGGCTGAAAAACTGTTTTTT CASSYRDRAEKLFF
TRBJ1-5 TRBV4-1 TRBD1 - TGCGCCAGCAGCCAAGATGGGACAGCTTATAGCAATCAGCCCCAGCATTTT CASSQDGTAYSNQPQHF
TRBJ2-2 TRBV6-4 TRBD2 - TGTGCCAGCAGTGACTCTAGCGGGAGCACCGGGGAGCTGTTTTTT CASSDSSGSTGELFF
TRBJ2-7 TRBV19 TRBD2 - TGTGCCAGGGGACTAGCGAACTTCTACGAGCAGTACTTC CARGLANFYEQYF
TRBJ1-2 TRBV15 - - TGTGCCACCAGCAGAGATTCCAGTGGCTACACCTTC CATSRDSSGYTF
TRBJ2-2 TRBV5-4 - - TGTGCCAGCAGCCAAACCTGGTCGGGAGACCTAAACACCGGGGAGCTGTTTTTT CASSQTWSGDLNTGELFF
TRBJ2-7 TRBV7-9 - once TGTGCCAGCAGCCAACAGAACTCCTACGAGCAGTACTTC CASSQQNSYEQYF